One and the same sample provided the 4 T cell receptor beta chains below, sequenced in a study of shared clonotypes between healthy human individuals. Only in-frame clones appear in the TCRdb table, and some are missing; sequencing was by immunoSEQ multiplex PCR. This sample has 650,000 to 800,000 clones, with 72% found just once. The sequenced sample consisted of memory CD4+ T cells sorted from blood. Subset given: CD45RA-negative fraction. The receptors derive from a woman aged 30 to 39 in good health.

The chain uses TRBV28 and TRBJ2-1, with 9 bases aligning to TRBD2. From germline, CDR1 is MDHEN and CDR2 SYDVKM. CDR3 length equals 17 residues. V trimming: 6 bases; J trimming: 8 bases; junction bases outside the gene matches: 17. CDR3 in amino acids: CASRSRGASGKRYEQFF. CDR3 in DNA: TGTGCCAGCAGATCCCGAGGGGCTAGCGGGAAGAGGTATGAGCAGTTCTTC.

The V gene is TRBV10-3, the J gene TRBJ2-1, with a possible D match to TRBD2 (5 bases). Germline V gives CDR1 ENHRY, CDR2 SYGVKD. Trimming shortened V by 4 bases and J by 9 bases, and 13 bases separated the two germline ends. There are 13 residues in the CDR3. In DNA, the CDR3 is TGTGCCATCAGTGGTTCCAGCGGCAGTGAGCAGTTCTTC. Encoded protein: CAISGSSGSEQFF.

In this sample, this clone turned up a few times. The V call is TRBV19, the J call TRBJ2-3; D call uncertain. V lost 6 bases and J lost 4, with 8 bases in between. Germline CDR1 LNHDA, CDR2 SQIVND (reference sequence). The CDR3 runs 12 residues. CDR3 coding DNA: TGTGCCAGTAGCAGCGATTCAGATACGCAGTATTTT. This sequence encodes CASSSDSDTQYF.

CDR3 sequence: CASSSGLAGWETQYF. Here the CDR3 DNA reads TGTGCCAGCTCAAGCGGACTAGCGGGTTGGGAGACCCAGTACTTC. The chain links TRBV18 to TRBJ2-5; 11 bases match TRBD2. Per the germline V gene, CDR1 is KGHSH and CDR2 is LQKENI. Unmatched junction bases numbered 7, after V lost 5 bases and J lost 5 bases. CDR3 length equals 15 residues.